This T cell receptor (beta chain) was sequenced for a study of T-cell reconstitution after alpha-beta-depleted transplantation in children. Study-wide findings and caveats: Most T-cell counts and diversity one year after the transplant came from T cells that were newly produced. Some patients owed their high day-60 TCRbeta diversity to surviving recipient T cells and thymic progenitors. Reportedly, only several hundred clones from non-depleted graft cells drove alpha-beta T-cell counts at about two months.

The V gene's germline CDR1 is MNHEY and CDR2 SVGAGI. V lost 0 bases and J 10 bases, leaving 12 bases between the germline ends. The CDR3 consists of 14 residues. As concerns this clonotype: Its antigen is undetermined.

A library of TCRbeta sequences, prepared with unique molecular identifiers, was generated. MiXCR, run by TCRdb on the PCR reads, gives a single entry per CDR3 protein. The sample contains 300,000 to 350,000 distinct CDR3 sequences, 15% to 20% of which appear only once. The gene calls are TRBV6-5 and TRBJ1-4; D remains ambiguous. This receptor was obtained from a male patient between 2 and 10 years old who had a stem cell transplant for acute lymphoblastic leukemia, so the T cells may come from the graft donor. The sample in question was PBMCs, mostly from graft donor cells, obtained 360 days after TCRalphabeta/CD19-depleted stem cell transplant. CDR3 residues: CASSYSGDVGKLFF. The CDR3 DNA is TGTGCCAGCAGTTACTCCGGGGATGTTGGAAAACTGTTTTTT.